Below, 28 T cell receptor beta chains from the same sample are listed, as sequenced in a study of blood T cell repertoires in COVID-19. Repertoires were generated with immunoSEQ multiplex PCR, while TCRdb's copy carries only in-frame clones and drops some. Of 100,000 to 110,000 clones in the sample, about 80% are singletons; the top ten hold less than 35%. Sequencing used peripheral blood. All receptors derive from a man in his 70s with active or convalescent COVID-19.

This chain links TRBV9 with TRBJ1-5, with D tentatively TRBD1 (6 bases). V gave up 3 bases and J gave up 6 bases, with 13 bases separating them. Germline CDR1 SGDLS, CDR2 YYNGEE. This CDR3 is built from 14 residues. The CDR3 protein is CASSAGQFGQPQHF. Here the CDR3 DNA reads TGTGCCAGCAGCGCTGGACAGTTTGGTCAGCCCCAGCATTTT.

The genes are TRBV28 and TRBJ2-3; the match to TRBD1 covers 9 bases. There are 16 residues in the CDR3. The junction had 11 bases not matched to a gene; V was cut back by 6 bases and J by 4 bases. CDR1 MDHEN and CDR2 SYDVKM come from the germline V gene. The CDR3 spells CASRPAGTGPADTQYF. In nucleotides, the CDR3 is TGTGCCAGCAGACCGGCCGGGACAGGGCCCGCAGATACGCAGTATTTT.

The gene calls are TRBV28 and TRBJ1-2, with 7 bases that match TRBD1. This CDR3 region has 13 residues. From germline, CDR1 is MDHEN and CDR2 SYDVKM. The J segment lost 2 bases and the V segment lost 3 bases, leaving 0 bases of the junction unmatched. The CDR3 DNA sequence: TGTGCCAGCAGTTTGACAGGGAACTATGGCTACACCTTC. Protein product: CASSLTGNYGYTF.

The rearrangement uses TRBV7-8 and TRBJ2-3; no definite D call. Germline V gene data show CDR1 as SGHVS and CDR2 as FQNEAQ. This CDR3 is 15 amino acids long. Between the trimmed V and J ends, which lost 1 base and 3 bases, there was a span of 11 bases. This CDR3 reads CASSLGVERTDTQYF. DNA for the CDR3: TGTGCCAGCAGCTTAGGGGTGGAGAGGACAGATACGCAGTATTTT.

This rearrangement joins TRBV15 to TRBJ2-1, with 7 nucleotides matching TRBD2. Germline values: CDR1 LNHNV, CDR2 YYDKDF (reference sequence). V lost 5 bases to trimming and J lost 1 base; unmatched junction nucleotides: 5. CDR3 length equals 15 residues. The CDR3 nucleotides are TGTGCCACCAGCTTTGGGGGAGGGTCCTACAATGAGCAGTTCTTC. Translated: CATSFGGGSYNEQFF.

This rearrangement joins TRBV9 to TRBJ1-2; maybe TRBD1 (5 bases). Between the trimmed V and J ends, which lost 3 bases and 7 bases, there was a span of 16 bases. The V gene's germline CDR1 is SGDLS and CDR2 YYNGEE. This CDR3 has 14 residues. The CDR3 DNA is TGTGCCAGCAGCGAGACCTGGGGGGTTGGTGGCTACACCTTC. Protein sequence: CASSETWGVGGYTF.

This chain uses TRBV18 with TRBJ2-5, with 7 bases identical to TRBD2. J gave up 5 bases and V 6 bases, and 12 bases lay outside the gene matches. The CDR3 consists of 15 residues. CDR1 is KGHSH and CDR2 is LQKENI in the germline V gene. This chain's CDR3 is CASSGVAAGVETQYF. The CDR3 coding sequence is TGTGCCAGCTCGGGGGTCGCGGCGGGGGTTGAGACCCAGTACTTC. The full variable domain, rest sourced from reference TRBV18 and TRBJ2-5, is NAGVMQNPRHLVRRRGQEARLRCSPMKGHSHVYWYRQLPEEGLKFMVYLQKENIIDESGMPKERFSAEFPKEGPSILRIQQVVRGDSAAYFCASSGVAAGVETQYFGPGTRLLVL.

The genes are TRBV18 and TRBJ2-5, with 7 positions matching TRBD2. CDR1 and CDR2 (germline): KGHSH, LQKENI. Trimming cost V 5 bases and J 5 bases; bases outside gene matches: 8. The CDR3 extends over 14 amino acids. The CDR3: CASSSRLAPETQYF. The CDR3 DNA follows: TGTGCCAGCTCATCTAGACTAGCTCCGGAGACCCAGTACTTC.

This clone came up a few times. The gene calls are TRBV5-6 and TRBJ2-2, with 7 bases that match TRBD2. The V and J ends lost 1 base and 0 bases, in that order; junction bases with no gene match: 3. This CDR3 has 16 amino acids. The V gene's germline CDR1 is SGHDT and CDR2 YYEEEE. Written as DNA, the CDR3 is TGTGCCAGCAGCTTGACACTAGCGTCGAACACCGGGGAGCTGTTTTTT. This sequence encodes CASSLTLASNTGELFF.

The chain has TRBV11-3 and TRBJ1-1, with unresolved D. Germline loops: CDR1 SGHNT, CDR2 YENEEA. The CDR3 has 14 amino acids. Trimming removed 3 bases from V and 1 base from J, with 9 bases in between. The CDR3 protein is CASSLLRGNTEAFF. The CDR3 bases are TGTGCCAGCAGCTTGTTAAGAGGGAACACTGAAGCTTTCTTT.

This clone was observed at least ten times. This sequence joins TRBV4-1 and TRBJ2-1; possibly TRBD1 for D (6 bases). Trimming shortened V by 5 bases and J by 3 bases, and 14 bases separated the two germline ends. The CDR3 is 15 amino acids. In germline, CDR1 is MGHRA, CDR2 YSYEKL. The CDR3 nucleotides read TGCGCCAGCAGCAAAACAGGGTCGGGCTACAATGAGCAGTTCTTC. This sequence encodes CASSKTGSGYNEQFF.

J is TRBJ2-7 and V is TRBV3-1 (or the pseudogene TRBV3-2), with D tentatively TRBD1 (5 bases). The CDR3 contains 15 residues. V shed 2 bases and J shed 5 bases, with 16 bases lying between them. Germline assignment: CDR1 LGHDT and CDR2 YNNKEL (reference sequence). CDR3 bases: TGTGCCAGCAGCCAATACACGGTACAGGTACACGAGCAGTACTTC. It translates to CASSQYTVQVHEQYF.

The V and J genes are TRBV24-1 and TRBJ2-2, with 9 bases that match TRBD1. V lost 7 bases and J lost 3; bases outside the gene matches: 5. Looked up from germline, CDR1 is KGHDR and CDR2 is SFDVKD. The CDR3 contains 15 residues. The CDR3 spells CATSPGTGYTGELFF. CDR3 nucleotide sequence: TGTGCCACCAGCCCCGGGACAGGGTACACCGGGGAGCTGTTTTTT.

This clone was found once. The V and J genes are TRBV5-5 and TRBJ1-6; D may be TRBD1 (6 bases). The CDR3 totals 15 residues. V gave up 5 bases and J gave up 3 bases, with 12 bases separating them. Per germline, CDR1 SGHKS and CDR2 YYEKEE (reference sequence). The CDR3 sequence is CASSSDSSYNSPLHF. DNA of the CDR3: TGTGCCAGCAGTTCGGACAGCAGCTATAATTCACCCCTCCACTTT.

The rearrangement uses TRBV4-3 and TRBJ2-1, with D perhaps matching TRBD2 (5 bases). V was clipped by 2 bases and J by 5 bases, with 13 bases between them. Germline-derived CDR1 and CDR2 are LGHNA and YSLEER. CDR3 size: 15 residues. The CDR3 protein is CASSQLASLNNEQFF. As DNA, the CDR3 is TGCGCCAGCAGCCAACTGGCTAGCCTGAACAATGAGCAGTTCTTC.

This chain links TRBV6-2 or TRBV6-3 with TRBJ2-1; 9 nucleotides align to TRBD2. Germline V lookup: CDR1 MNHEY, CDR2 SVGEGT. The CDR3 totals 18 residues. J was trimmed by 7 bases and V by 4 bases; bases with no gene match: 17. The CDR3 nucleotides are TGTGCCAGCAGTTTTTCGCCTAGCGGGAAGGCCGAGGGAAATGAGCAGTTCTTC. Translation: CASSFSPSGKAEGNEQFF.

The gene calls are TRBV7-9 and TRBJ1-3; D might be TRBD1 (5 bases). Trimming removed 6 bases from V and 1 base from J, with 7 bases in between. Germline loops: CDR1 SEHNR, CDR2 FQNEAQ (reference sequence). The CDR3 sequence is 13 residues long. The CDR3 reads CASSPGSGNTIYF. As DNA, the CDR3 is TGTGCCAGCAGTCCAGGGTCTGGAAACACCATATATTTT.

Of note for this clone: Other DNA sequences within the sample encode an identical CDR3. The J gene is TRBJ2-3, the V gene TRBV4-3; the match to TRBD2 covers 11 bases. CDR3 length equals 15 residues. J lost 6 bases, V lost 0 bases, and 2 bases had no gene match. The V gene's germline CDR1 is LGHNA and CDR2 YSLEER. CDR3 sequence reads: CASSQDSGGADTQYF. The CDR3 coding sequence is TGCGCCAGCAGCCAAGATAGCGGGGGGGCGGATACGCAGTATTTT.

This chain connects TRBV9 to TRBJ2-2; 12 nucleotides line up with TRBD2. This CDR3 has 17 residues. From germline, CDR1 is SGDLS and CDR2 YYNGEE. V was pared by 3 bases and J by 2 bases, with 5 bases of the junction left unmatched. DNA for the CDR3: TGTGCCAGCAGCGCCCGGACTAGCGGGACTAACACCGGGGAGCTGTTTTTT. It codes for CASSARTSGTNTGELFF. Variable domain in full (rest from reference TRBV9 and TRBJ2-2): DSGVTQTPKHLITATGQRVTLRCSPRSGDLSVYWYQQSLDQGLQFLIQYYNGEERAKGNILERFSAQQFPDLHSELNLSSLELGDSALYFCASSARTSGTNTGELFFGEGSRLTVL.

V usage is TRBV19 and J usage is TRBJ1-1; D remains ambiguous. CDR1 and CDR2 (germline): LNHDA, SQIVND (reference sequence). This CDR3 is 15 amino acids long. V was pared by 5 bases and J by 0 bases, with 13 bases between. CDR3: CASSPRGALNTEAFF. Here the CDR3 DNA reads TGTGCCAGTAGTCCCCGGGGTGCCCTGAACACTGAAGCTTTCTTT.

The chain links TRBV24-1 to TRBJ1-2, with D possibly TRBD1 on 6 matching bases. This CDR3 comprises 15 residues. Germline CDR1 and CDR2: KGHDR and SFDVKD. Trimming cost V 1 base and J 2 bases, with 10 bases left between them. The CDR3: CATSDFRGRNYGYTF. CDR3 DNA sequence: TGTGCCACCAGTGATTTCAGGGGTCGGAACTATGGCTACACCTTC.

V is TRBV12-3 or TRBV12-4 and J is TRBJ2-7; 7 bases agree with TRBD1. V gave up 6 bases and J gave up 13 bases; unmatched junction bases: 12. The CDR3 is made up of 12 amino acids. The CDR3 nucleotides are TGTGCCAGCAGCCCCGGAGACCGGGACAGATACTTC. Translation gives CASSPGDRDRYF.

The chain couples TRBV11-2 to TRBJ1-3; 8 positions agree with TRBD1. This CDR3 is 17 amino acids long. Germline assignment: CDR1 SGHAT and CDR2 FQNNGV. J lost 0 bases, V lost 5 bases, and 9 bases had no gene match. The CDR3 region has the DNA TGTGCCAGCAGCCTTGTACCGGGACAGGCCTCTGGAAACACCATATATTTT. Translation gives CASSLVPGQASGNTIYF. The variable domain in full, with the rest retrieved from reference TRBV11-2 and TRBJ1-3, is EAGVAQSPRYKIIEKRQSVAFWCNPISGHATLYWYQQILGQGPKLLIQFQNNGVVDDSQLPKDRFSAERLKGVDSTLKIQPAKLEDSAVYLCASSLVPGQASGNTIYFGEGSWLTVV.

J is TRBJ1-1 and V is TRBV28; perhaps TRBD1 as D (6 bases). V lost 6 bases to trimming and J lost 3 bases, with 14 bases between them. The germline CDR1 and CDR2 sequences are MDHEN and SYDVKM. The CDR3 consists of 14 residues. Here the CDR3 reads CASRNRVGDTEAFF. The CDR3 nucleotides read TGTGCCAGCAGAAACAGGGTAGGGGACACTGAAGCTTTCTTT.

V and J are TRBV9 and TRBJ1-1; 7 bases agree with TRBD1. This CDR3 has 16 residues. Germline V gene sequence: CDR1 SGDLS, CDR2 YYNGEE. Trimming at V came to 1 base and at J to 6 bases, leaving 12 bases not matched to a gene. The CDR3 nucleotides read TGTGCCAGCAGCGTATTTACAGGGGTTAGGTCGGCTGAAGCTTTCTTT. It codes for CASSVFTGVRSAEAFF.

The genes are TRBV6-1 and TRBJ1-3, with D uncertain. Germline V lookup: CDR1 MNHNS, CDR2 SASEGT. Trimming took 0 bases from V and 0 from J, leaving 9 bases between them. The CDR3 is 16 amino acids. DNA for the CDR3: TGTGCCAGCAGTGAAGCGCTACAGCACTCTGGAAACACCATATATTTT. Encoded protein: CASSEALQHSGNTIYF.

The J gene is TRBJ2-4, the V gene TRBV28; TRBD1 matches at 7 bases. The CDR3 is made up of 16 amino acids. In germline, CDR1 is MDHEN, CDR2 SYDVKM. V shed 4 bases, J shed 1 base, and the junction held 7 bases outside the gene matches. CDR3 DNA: TGTGCCAGCAGTTCCTTGCGACAGGGTGCCAAAAACATTCAGTACTTC. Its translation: CASSSLRQGAKNIQYF.

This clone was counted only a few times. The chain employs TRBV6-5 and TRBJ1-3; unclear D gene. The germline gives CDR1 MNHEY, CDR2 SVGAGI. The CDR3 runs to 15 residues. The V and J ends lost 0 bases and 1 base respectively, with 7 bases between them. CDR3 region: CASSYSADSGNTIYF. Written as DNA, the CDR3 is TGTGCCAGCAGTTACTCGGCAGATTCTGGAAACACCATATATTTT.